One and the same sample provided the 21 T cell receptor beta chains below, sequenced in a study of PD-1 blockade in classical Hodgkin lymphoma. Sequenced by immunoSEQ multiplex PCR; TCRdb stores in-frame clones only, minus some. The sample consists of 41,000 or so clones, approximately 70% of them appearing once. Time point indicated: cycle 4 day 1 (C4D1), after more than 5 weeks of nivolumab. All patients experienced relapse after autologous stem cell transplantation, and brentuximab vedotin exposure was variable. This specimen was peripheral blood mononuclear cells (PBMCs), taken before the fourth cycle of nivolumab. These receptor sequences come from a human donor with classical Hodgkin lymphoma.

The chain combines TRBV15 with TRBJ1-5; D unresolved. The CDR3 has 17 amino acids. Trimming removed 0 bases at V and 4 bases at J, with 16 bases between. The germline gives CDR1 LNHNV, CDR2 YYDKDF (reference sequence). The CDR3 protein is CATSRDQVSSHNQPQHF. CDR3 coding DNA: TGTGCCACCAGCAGAGATCAGGTCAGTTCCCATAATCAGCCCCAGCATTTT.

CDR3 sequence reads: CASSLLSGTSDYTQYF. CDR3 nucleotides: TGTGCCAGCAGCCTTTTATCCGGGACTAGCGACTATACGCAGTATTTT. The chain employs TRBV9 and TRBJ2-3, with 10 bases identical to TRBD2. This CDR3 has 16 residues. Germline V CDR1 and CDR2: SGDLS, YYNGEE. The junction had 12 bases not matched to a gene; V was cut back by 4 bases and J by 7 bases. Supplemented by reference TRBV9 and TRBJ2-3, the full variable domain reads DSGVTQTPKHLITATGQRVTLRCSPRSGDLSVYWYQQSLDQGLQFLIQYYNGEERAKGNILERFSAQQFPDLHSELNLSSLELGDSALYFCASSLLSGTSDYTQYFGPGTRLTVL.

The rearrangement uses TRBV29-1 and TRBJ2-2; D is unresolved. The CDR3 is made up of 14 amino acids. The V end was cut by 1 base, the J end by 3 bases, with 9 bases between. Looked up from germline, CDR1 is SQVTM and CDR2 is ANQGSEA. The CDR3 region is CSVEVGTYTGELFF. The CDR3 nucleotides are TGCAGCGTTGAAGTAGGCACCTACACCGGGGAGCTGTTTTTT.

V usage is TRBV4-1 and J usage is TRBJ2-1; 12 bases map to TRBD2. The junction had 2 bases not matched to a gene; V was cut back by 2 bases and J by 6 bases. CDR3 length equals 15 residues. Germline V gene data show CDR1 as MGHRA and CDR2 as YSYEKL. Here the CDR3 DNA reads TGCGCCAGCAGCCAACTAGCGGGGGGGCTCAATGAGCAGTTCTTC. The encoded protein is CASSQLAGGLNEQFF.

The J gene is TRBJ1-1, the V gene TRBV4-1; possible D gene TRBD1, 6 bases. This CDR3 region has 16 residues. V lost 0 bases to trimming and J lost 6 bases, with 17 bases between them. Germline lookup yields CDR1 MGHRA and CDR2 YSYEKL. In DNA, the CDR3 is TGCGCCAGCAGCCAAGATACTAGCGAGGGGGGCCCTGAAGCTTTCTTT. Translated: CASSQDTSEGGPEAFF.

V is TRBV7-9 and J is TRBJ2-7; perhaps TRBD2 as D (6 bases). There are 17 residues in the CDR3. The V gene lost 3 bases and the J gene lost 0 bases, with 18 bases spanning the gap. Per the germline V gene, CDR1 is SEHNR and CDR2 is FQNEAQ (reference sequence). CDR3 protein: CASSFPWDSGTSYEQYF. DNA for the CDR3: TGTGCCAGCAGCTTCCCTTGGGATAGCGGAACCTCCTACGAGCAGTACTTC.

The chain couples TRBV28 to TRBJ2-1, with D possibly TRBD1 on 7 matching bases. The CDR3 has 12 residues. Trimming cost V 11 bases and J 3 bases, with 11 bases left between them. Per the germline V gene, CDR1 is MDHEN and CDR2 is SYDVKM. The CDR3 DNA is TGTGCCGGAGGGGGCGGCTACAATGAGCAGTTCTTC. It specifies CAGGGGYNEQFF.

The chain uses TRBV11-3 and TRBJ2-7; 7 bases are shared with TRBD1. J was trimmed by 2 bases and V by 5 bases; bases with no gene match: 6. Germline lookup yields CDR1 SGHNT and CDR2 YENEEA. This CDR3 has 14 amino acids. The CDR3 DNA is TGTGCCAGCAGCCCCCGGGACAGTCCCTACGAGCAGTACTTC. Encoded protein: CASSPRDSPYEQYF.

There are a few counts of this clone. The chain joins TRBV6-6 to TRBJ1-2, with no clear D. This CDR3 is 14 amino acids long. V was clipped by 2 bases and J by 3 bases, with 10 bases between them. Germline CDR1 MNHNY, CDR2 SVGAGI (reference sequence). This chain's CDR3 is CASSYEIFYYGYTF. For the CDR3, the DNA is TGTGCCAGCAGTTACGAAATTTTTTACTATGGCTACACCTTC.

The chain has TRBV19 and TRBJ2-3, with TRBD2 matching over 11 bases. Germline V CDR1 and CDR2: LNHDA, SQIVND (reference sequence). The CDR3 runs to 16 residues. With V trimmed by 5 bases and J by 0 bases, 4 bases remained unmatched. The CDR3 spells CASSVRLAGSTDTQYF. The CDR3 region has the DNA TGTGCCAGTAGTGTCAGACTAGCGGGGAGCACAGATACGCAGTATTTT.

The V call is TRBV7-9, the J call TRBJ1-1; D is uncertain. V was cut by 1 base and J by 6 bases, with 9 bases left in between. The CDR3 loop spans 13 amino acids. Per the germline V gene, CDR1 is SEHNR and CDR2 is FQNEAQ (reference sequence). This chain's CDR3 is CASSLGGSAEAFF. DNA for the CDR3: TGTGCCAGCAGCTTAGGGGGTTCAGCTGAAGCTTTCTTT.

The rearrangement uses TRBV6-1 and TRBJ1-6, with D uncertain. Looked up from germline, CDR1 is MNHNS and CDR2 is SASEGT. V lost 4 bases, J lost 8 bases, and 12 bases lay in between. The CDR3 is made up of 14 amino acids. CDR3 residues: CASSAGGWDSPLHF. CDR3 DNA: TGTGCCAGCAGTGCAGGTGGCTGGGATTCACCCCTCCACTTT.

This clone has a handful of counts. The V and J genes are TRBV4-1 and TRBJ1-3; D not resolved. The V end was cut by 0 bases, the J end by 7 bases, with 13 bases between. This CDR3 comprises 15 residues. Germline-derived CDR1 and CDR2 are MGHRA and YSYEKL. The CDR3 protein is CASSQEPSGFNTIYF. DNA of the CDR3: TGCGCCAGCAGCCAAGAACCCTCAGGCTTTAACACCATATATTTT.

The chain combines TRBV6-5 with TRBJ1-1; D gene uncertain. The ends were cut back, 10 bases at V and 0 bases at J, with 18 bases in the middle. From germline, CDR1 is MNHEY and CDR2 SVGAGI. This CDR3 spans 15 amino acids. This CDR3 reads CATSQIGFLNTEAFF. The CDR3 DNA sequence: TGTGCCACCTCCCAAATCGGGTTCTTGAACACTGAAGCTTTCTTT.

The chain is built from TRBV25-1 and TRBJ1-2; 8 nucleotides match TRBD1. This CDR3 comprises 15 residues. The junction had 10 bases not matched to a gene; V was cut back by 1 base and J by 9 bases. Germline CDR1 MGHDK, CDR2 SYGVNS. CDR3 loop: CASSELGQGEDSYTF. The DNA of the CDR3 is TGTGCCAGCAGTGAATTAGGACAGGGTGAAGATAGCTACACCTTC.

The chain combines TRBV27 with TRBJ2-7, with D maybe TRBD2 (5 bases). This CDR3 comprises 15 residues. Trimming left V 3 bases short and J 3 bases short, with 15 bases between. Germline loops: CDR1 MNHEY, CDR2 SMNVEV (reference sequence). The CDR3 protein is CASSFGSGVYYEQYF. CDR3 sequence (DNA): TGTGCCAGCAGTTTCGGGTCCGGGGTCTACTACGAGCAGTACTTC.

The chain joins TRBV6-6 to TRBJ1-2; D not resolved. Germline-derived CDR1 and CDR2 are MNHNY and SVGAGI (reference sequence). V lost 0 bases to trimming and J lost 8 bases, with 19 bases between them. This CDR3 has 16 residues. CDR3 amino acids: CASSYSLTFLGEGYTF. In nucleotides, the CDR3 is TGTGCCAGCAGTTACTCTCTGACCTTCCTGGGAGAAGGCTACACCTTC.

The rearrangement uses TRBV11-2 and TRBJ2-1; 7 bases map to TRBD1. Trimming took 6 bases from V and 4 from J; bases not matched to a gene: 12. The V gene's germline CDR1 is SGHAT and CDR2 FQNNGV. The CDR3 extends over 16 amino acids. CDR3 loop: CASRLNRGGLYNEQFF. CDR3 DNA: TGTGCCAGCAGACTGAACAGGGGCGGACTTTACAATGAGCAGTTCTTC.

Sample share makes this clone medium-sized. V is TRBV28 and J is TRBJ2-7; D not resolved. Germline V gene data show CDR1 as MDHEN and CDR2 as SYDVKM. The CDR3 consists of 15 residues. V was clipped by 4 bases and J by 2 bases, with 15 bases between them. CDR3 sequence: CASSSLTLPPYEQYF. CDR3 sequence (DNA): TGTGCCAGCAGTTCTCTCACATTGCCCCCCTACGAGCAGTACTTC.

This clone is medium-sized by share. The rearrangement links TRBV2 to TRBJ2-5; D possibly corresponds to TRBD2 (5 bases). This CDR3 is 12 amino acids long. Trimming removed 7 bases from V and 4 bases from J, with 10 bases in between. Germline V gives CDR1 SNHLY, CDR2 FYNNEI. The CDR3 coding sequence is TGTGCCAGCATCGGGGAGAGAGAGACCCAGTACTTC. Residues: CASIGERETQYF.

The chain couples TRBV10-3 to TRBJ2-3; a weak D match, TRBD2 (6 bases). The germline V gene has CDR1 ENHRY and CDR2 SYGVKD. The CDR3 has 18 amino acids. The V end was cut by 0 bases, the J end by 2 bases, with 18 bases between. Here the CDR3 reads CAISESPWGGATTDTQYF. Written as DNA, the CDR3 is TGTGCCATCAGTGAGTCCCCGTGGGGCGGGGCCACCACAGATACGCAGTATTTT.